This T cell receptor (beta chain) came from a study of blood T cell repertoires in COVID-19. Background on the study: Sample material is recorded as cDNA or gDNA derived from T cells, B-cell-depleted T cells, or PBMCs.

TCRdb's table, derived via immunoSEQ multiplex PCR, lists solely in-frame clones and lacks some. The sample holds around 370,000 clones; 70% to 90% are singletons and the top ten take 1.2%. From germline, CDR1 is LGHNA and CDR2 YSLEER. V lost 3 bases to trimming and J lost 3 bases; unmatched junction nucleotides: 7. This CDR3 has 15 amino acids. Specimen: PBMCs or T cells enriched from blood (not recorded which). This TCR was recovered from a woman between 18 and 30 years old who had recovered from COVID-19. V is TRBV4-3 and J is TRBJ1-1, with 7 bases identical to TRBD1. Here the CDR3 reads CASSHLTGEDTEAFF. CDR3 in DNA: TGCGCCAGCAGCCATCTCACAGGGGAAGACACTGAAGCTTTCTTT.